The rows below give T cell receptor beta chains drawn from one sample of a study of graft-versus-host responses after intestinal transplantation. These receptors are not linked to any known antigen. TCRdb's copy holds only in-frame clones and misses some; the assay was immunoSEQ multiplex PCR. The data contain 40,000 to 55,000 clones, 90% to 95% of them singletons. Sequences were derived from unstimulated CD8+ T cells sorted from spleen or lymph node cells, sampled before transplant. The receptors come from a human donor who was the organ donor for an intestinal transplant. Each CDR3 is given with its conserved first and last residue. Fields, in order: clone size, CDR3 length, J gene, D gene, V gene, CDR3 DNA, CDR3 protein. The D gene is left open where the match is weak. Clone size is stated in some rows and not others, as once, few, many or a class when expanded.

>.|13|TRBJ2-3|.|TRBV9
TGTGCCAGCAGCGTAGATAGCACAGATACGCAGTATTTT
CASSVDSTDTQYF
>once|15|TRBJ2-7|TRBD1|TRBV11-2
TGTGCCAGCAGCCCCACCGACAGGGGGTTTTACGAGCAGTACTTC
CASSPTDRGFYEQYF
>.|13|TRBJ2-2|.|TRBV10-1
TGCGCCAGCAGTGAGGATGACACCGGGGAGCTGTTTTTT
CASSEDDTGELFF
>.|13|TRBJ1-1|.|TRBV5-6
TGTGCCGGCAGCTTGTCGGGGAACACTGAAGCTTTCTTT
CAGSLSGNTEAFF
>.|15|TRBJ1-2|.|TRBV27
TGTGCCAGCAGTTTTCAGGGTGGATCTAACTATGGCTACACCTTC
CASSFQGGSNYGYTF
>.|14|TRBJ2-7|.|TRBV7-9
TGTGCCAGCAGCTTAGATAGCCTAGCGTACGAGCAGTACTTC
CASSLDSLAYEQYF
>.|12|TRBJ1-2|.|TRBV7-8
TGTGCCAGCAGCTTAGCTGGGCGGGGCTACACCTTC
CASSLAGRGYTF
>once|13|TRBJ2-3|.|TRBV28
TGTGCCAGCAGTGCGCAGGGTACAGATACGCAGTATTTT
CASSAQGTDTQYF
>.|12|TRBJ1-1|TRBD1|TRBV5-4
TGTGCCAGCAGCTTGGGAACAGGGGATGCTTTCTTT
CASSLGTGDAFF
>.|14|TRBJ2-1|TRBD2|TRBV10-3
TGTGCCATCAGTGACGTGACTAGCCGCAATGAGCAGTTCTTC
CAISDVTSRNEQFF
>.|13|TRBJ2-7|.|TRBV11-1
TGTGCCAGCAGCCCTGGGAGATCCTACGAGCAGTACTTC
CASSPGRSYEQYF
>.|15|TRBJ2-2|TRBD2|TRBV11-2
TGTGCCAGCAGCTTTTTTGCGGGGGGCCCCGGGGAGCTGTTTTTT
CASSFFAGGPGELFF
>.|15|TRBJ2-1|TRBD2|TRBV4-2
TGTGCCAGCAGCCCAATAGCGGGGGGGCTGAATGAGCAGTTCTTC
CASSPIAGGLNEQFF
>.|13|TRBJ2-1|.|TRBV4-3
TGCGCCAGCAGCCAAGATTCTCCGGATGAGCAGTTCTTC
CASSQDSPDEQFF
>.|14|TRBJ1-6|.|TRBV6-6
TGTGCCAGCAGTTATTCGTCGGGCAATTCACCCCTCCACTTT
CASSYSSGNSPLHF
>.|15|TRBJ1-5|.|TRBV27
TGTGCCAGCAGCCCTACACCGACGGGTCAAGGGACCCAGCATTTT
CASSPTPTGQGTQHF
>.|19|TRBJ2-1|TRBD1|TRBV19
TGTGCCAGTAGTATAGGGGCGGTGGCCGGACAGGGCTCCTACAATGAGCAGTTCTTC
CASSIGAVAGQGSYNEQFF
>.|16|TRBJ2-7|.|TRBV5-6
TGTGCCAGCAGCCATACCAACGTGGCAGGATTCTACGAGCAGTACTTC
CASSHTNVAGFYEQYF
>once|14|TRBJ1-4|.|TRBV2
TGTGCCAGCAGCGGGCCATTAGGGGATGAAAAACTGTTTTTT
CASSGPLGDEKLFF
>.|15|TRBJ2-5|TRBD2|TRBV4-1
TGCGCCAGCAGCCTGCAAGCGGGGGGGTTAGAGACCCAGTACTTC
CASSLQAGGLETQYF
>.|19|TRBJ2-5|TRBD2|TRBV27
TGTGCCAGCAGTTTTTCTTCAGGTCCTGTGCGGGGGATGCAAGAGACCCAGTACTTC
CASSFSSGPVRGMQETQYF
>.|16|TRBJ1-1|.|TRBV28
TGTGCCAGCAGTTGGGGTGGCGGGGGGGCGCCCACTGAAGCTTTCTTT
CASSWGGGGAPTEAFF
>.|13|TRBJ2-7|TRBD1|TRBV9
TGTGCCAGCAGCCCGGGACAGGACTACGAGCAGTACTTC
CASSPGQDYEQYF
>.|15|TRBJ1-1|.|TRBV4-1
TGCGCCAGCAGCCAAGCCTATGAGGGCCCGACTGAAGCTTTCTTT
CASSQAYEGPTEAFF
>.|16|TRBJ1-1|TRBD1|TRBV13
TGTGCCAGCAGCCCCCGTCATGAGGGGGCAAACGCTGAAGCTTTCTTT
CASSPRHEGANAEAFF
>.|12|TRBJ2-3|.|TRBV7-3
TGTGCCAGCAGCGCTAACAGTGATACGCAGTATTTT
CASSANSDTQYF
>few|12|TRBJ2-7|.|TRBV9
TGTGCCAGCAGCGGACGAGGGGACGAGCAGTACTTC
CASSGRGDEQYF
>.|20|TRBJ1-1|TRBD1|TRBV4-2
TGTGCCAGCAGCCAAGTATTGTGGATCCGGGACAGGGGAATGAACACTGAAGCTTTCTTT
CASSQVLWIRDRGMNTEAFF
>.|16|TRBJ1-1|TRBD1|TRBV27
TGTGCCAGCACCTCGGGACAGGGGTTGGTGAACACTGAAGCTTTCTTT
CASTSGQGLVNTEAFF
>.|16|TRBJ2-2|.|TRBV9
TGTGCCAGCAGCGTAGGGGGCCTACCCCGAGCCGGGGAGCTGTTTTTT
CASSVGGLPRAGELFF
>once|15|TRBJ1-6|TRBD1|TRBV4-3
TGCGCCAGCAGCCAAGGACAGGGGAATAATTCACCCCTCCACTTT
CASSQGQGNNSPLHF
>few|15|TRBJ1-3|.|TRBV5-8
TGTGCCAGCAGCTTAAATCAGGGGTCTGGAAACACCATATATTTT
CASSLNQGSGNTIYF
>.|15|TRBJ1-1|.|TRBV4-1
TGCGCCAGCAGCCAAGTTTCCTCGCTAAACACTGAAGCTTTCTTT
CASSQVSSLNTEAFF
>.|14|TRBJ2-7|.|TRBV9
TGTGCCAGCAGCTCGAGGTCGAGCTCCTACGAGCAGTACTTC
CASSSRSSSYEQYF
>.|13|TRBJ1-1|.|TRBV7-8
TGTGCCAGCAGTTCACAGGAAGGGGCTGAAGCTTTCTTT
CASSSQEGAEAFF
>.|16|TRBJ2-7|TRBD2|TRBV4-3
TGCGCCAGCAGCCATAATAGCGGGGGAGGAACAGACGAGCAGTACTTC
CASSHNSGGGTDEQYF
>.|13|TRBJ1-1|.|TRBV5-4
TGTGCCAGCAGCTTGTTGGGGAGCACTGAAGCTTTCTTT
CASSLLGSTEAFF
>.|15|TRBJ1-1|.|TRBV27
TGTGCCAGCAGTTTAAGCCGCACAGGATCAACTGAAGCTTTCTTT
CASSLSRTGSTEAFF
>.|15|TRBJ2-1|.|TRBV19
TGTGCCAGTACCAGGGGCGGCTCACCTTACAATGAGCAGTTCTTC
CASTRGGSPYNEQFF
>.|15|TRBJ1-1|.|TRBV19
TGTGCCAGTAGTATCCCCGGTGGGTTGGACACTGAAGCTTTCTTT
CASSIPGGLDTEAFF
>once|14|TRBJ2-3|TRBD1|TRBV27
TGTGCCAGTACAGGGGGATCGAGCACAGATACGCAGTATTTT
CASTGGSSTDTQYF
>.|15|TRBJ2-7|TRBD1|TRBV4-1
TGCGCCAGCAGCCCAAGACAGGGGGCGAGCTACGAGCAGTACTTC
CASSPRQGASYEQYF
>.|15|TRBJ1-1|.|TRBV6-1
TGTGCCAGCAGTGAATTGCGAGGTGGGGGCCCTGAAGCTTTCTTT
CASSELRGGGPEAFF